This TCR beta chain emerged from a study of blood T cell repertoires in COVID-19. Study details: PBMCs, B-cell-depleted T cells, or T cells provided the cDNA or gDNA that made up the material.

In Seattle, patients joined the study during active infection and were tracked longitudinally. CDR3 size: 16 residues. Germline loops: CDR1 LNHDA, CDR2 SQIVND (reference sequence). V was pared by 1 base and J by 0 bases, with 12 bases between. Authors' processing steps: Quantification of nucleated cells was approximated via reference gene primer amplification. This table comes from immunoSEQ multiplex PCR, and its TCRdb copy is limited to in-frame clones, with some not included. V, J and clone size reflect that table, while D and trimming were determined from the DNA. The table includes 200,000 to 250,000 clones, 86% detected once.

This rearrangement joins TRBV19 to TRBJ1-1, with D perhaps TRBD1 (6 bases). Sequencing was carried out using peripheral blood. The TCR sequence derives from a woman aged 45-65 years with COVID-19, enrolled during active disease. CDR3 residues: CASSIVVGGLNTEAFF. The CDR3 nucleotides read TGTGCCAGTAGTATAGTCGTCGGGGGGCTGAACACTGAAGCTTTCTTT.